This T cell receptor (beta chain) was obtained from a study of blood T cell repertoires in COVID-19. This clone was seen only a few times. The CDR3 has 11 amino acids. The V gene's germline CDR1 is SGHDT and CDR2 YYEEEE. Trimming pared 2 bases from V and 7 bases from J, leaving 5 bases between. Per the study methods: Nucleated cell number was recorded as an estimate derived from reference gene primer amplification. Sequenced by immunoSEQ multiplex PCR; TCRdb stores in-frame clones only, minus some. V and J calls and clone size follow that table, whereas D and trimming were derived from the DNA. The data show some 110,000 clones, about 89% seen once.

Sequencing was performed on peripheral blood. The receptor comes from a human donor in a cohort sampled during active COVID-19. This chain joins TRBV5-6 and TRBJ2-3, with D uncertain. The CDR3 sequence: CASSFENTQYF. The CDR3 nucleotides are TGTGCCAGCAGCTTCGAGAATACGCAGTATTTT. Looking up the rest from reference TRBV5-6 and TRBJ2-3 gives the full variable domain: DAGVTQSPTHLIKTRGQQVTLRCSPKSGHDTVSWYQQALGQGPQFIFQYYEEEERQRGNFPDRFSGHQFPNYSSELNVNALLLGDSALYLCASSFENTQYFGPGTRLTVL.